This is a list of T cell receptor beta chains from one sample in a study of patients and donors after allogeneic stem cell transplantation. TCRdb reprocessed the RT-PCR reads with MiXCR, giving one entry per CDR3 protein. The sample lists about a million distinct CDR3 sequences; over 15% were seen once. Sequenced: blood, either unsorted or a sorted T cell fraction (not recorded which). Receptors were obtained from a human donor who was either an allogeneic HSCT recipient or a stem cell or donor lymphocyte infusion donor (not recorded which). It is not recorded whose cells these are; they may come from a transplant donor. The CDR3 runs from the conserved cysteine through the conserved F or W. Fields, in order: J gene, clone size, V gene, D gene, CDR3 protein, CDR3 DNA. The D gene is left open where the match is weak. Expanded clones are given a class, and other clones once, few, many or no size at all.

J: TRBJ2-1
size: few
V: TRBV24-1
D: NA
CDR3: CATSDLLGDEQFF
DNA: TGTGCCACCAGTGATTTGCTCGGCGATGAGCAGTTCTTC

J: TRBJ1-6
size: NA
V: TRBV29-1
D: TRBD1
CDR3: CSVAMTGYSPLHF
DNA: TGCAGCGTTGCTATGACAGGGTATTCACCCCTCCACTTT

J: TRBJ2-1
size: NA
V: TRBV3-1
D: NA
CDR3: CASSPSPTGEQFF
DNA: TGTGCCAGCAGCCCATCTCCAACAGGGGAGCAGTTCTTC

J: TRBJ1-2
size: NA
V: TRBV30
D: NA
CDR3: CAWSVSAVYGYTF
DNA: TGTGCCTGGAGTGTATCGGCGGTATATGGCTACACCTTC

J: TRBJ2-5
size: few
V: TRBV2
D: NA
CDR3: CATLLGRNQETQYF
DNA: TGTGCCACCTTACTGGGCAGGAATCAAGAGACCCAGTACTTC

J: TRBJ1-2
size: few
V: TRBV6-5
D: NA
CDR3: CASSSLGPSYGYTF
DNA: TGTGCCAGCAGTTCCCTTGGACCCAGCTATGGCTACACCTTC

J: TRBJ2-7
size: NA
V: TRBV5-1
D: TRBD2
CDR3: CASSFGGRALGEQYF
DNA: TGCGCCAGCAGCTTCGGCGGGAGGGCCCTGGGCGAGCAGTACTTC

J: TRBJ1-1
size: few
V: TRBV30
D: TRBD1
CDR3: CAWSGQGDTEAFF
DNA: TGTGCCTGGAGCGGACAGGGGGACACTGAAGCTTTCTTT

J: TRBJ2-2
size: many
V: TRBV4-2
D: NA
CDR3: CASSLGVANTGELFF
DNA: TGTGCCAGCAGCCTGGGCGTCGCGAACACCGGGGAGCTGTTTTTT

J: TRBJ1-2
size: few
V: TRBV4-1
D: TRBD1
CDR3: CASSQEDRAIGNYGYTF
DNA: TGCGCCAGCAGCCAAGAAGACAGGGCGATCGGTAACTATGGCTACACCTTC

J: TRBJ2-1
size: NA
V: TRBV7-2
D: NA
CDR3: CASSLAREVYSSYNEQFF
DNA: TGTGCCAGCAGCTTAGCGAGGGAAGTGTATAGCTCCTACAATGAGCAGTTCTTC

J: TRBJ2-7
size: few
V: TRBV5-1
D: NA
CDR3: CASSLDRWAYEQYF
DNA: TGCGCCAGCAGCTTGGACCGGTGGGCCTACGAGCAGTACTTC

J: TRBJ1-4
size: NA
V: TRBV9
D: TRBD1
CDR3: CASSRPRDRGKEKLFF
DNA: TGTGCCAGCAGCCGCCCCAGGGACAGGGGTAAAGAAAAACTGTTTTTT

J: TRBJ2-7
size: NA
V: TRBV7-3
D: TRBD2
CDR3: CASSFAPGLVYEQYF
DNA: TGTGCCAGCAGCTTCGCTCCGGGACTAGTCTACGAGCAGTACTTC

J: TRBJ2-5
size: NA
V: TRBV15
D: NA
CDR3: CATSRDSKGKETQYF
DNA: TGTGCCACCAGCAGAGATTCAAAGGGGAAAGAGACCCAGTACTTC

J: TRBJ2-7
size: few
V: TRBV30
D: NA
CDR3: CACRQAEQYF
DNA: TGTGCCTGTAGACAGGCTGAGCAGTACTTC

J: TRBJ1-1
size: few
V: TRBV5-1
D: TRBD1
CDR3: CASTLKTGTGGKTEAFF
DNA: TGCGCCAGCACCCTGAAAACCGGGACAGGGGGCAAGACTGAAGCTTTCTTT

J: TRBJ2-2
size: NA
V: TRBV30
D: NA
CDR3: CAWSGGREYTGELFF
DNA: TGTGCCTGGAGTGGCGGCAGGGAGTACACCGGGGAGCTGTTTTTT

J: TRBJ1-6
size: few
V: TRBV20-1
D: TRBD1
CDR3: CSAPPQTGKNSPLHF
DNA: TGCAGTGCTCCTCCCCAGACAGGGAAGAATTCACCCCTCCACTTT

J: TRBJ2-7
size: NA
V: TRBV7-2
D: TRBD2
CDR3: CASSSPSGGTYEQYF
DNA: TGTGCCAGCAGCTCCCCGAGCGGGGGGACCTACGAGCAGTACTTC

J: TRBJ2-1
size: NA
V: TRBV2
D: NA
CDR3: CASSDASYNEQFF
DNA: TGTGCCAGCAGTGATGCCAGCTACAATGAGCAGTTCTTC

J: TRBJ2-7
size: few
V: TRBV2
D: NA
CDR3: CASSEGAGEPYEQYF
DNA: TGTGCCAGCAGTGAAGGCGCAGGAGAGCCCTACGAGCAGTACTTC

J: TRBJ1-1
size: NA
V: TRBV4-3
D: TRBD1
CDR3: CASSQAGGQGEAFF
DNA: TGCGCCAGCAGCCAAGCGGGAGGACAGGGTGAAGCTTTCTTT

J: TRBJ2-3
size: few
V: TRBV4-1
D: NA
CDR3: CASSRPFGAGHSNTDTQYF
DNA: TGCGCCAGCAGCCGACCTTTCGGGGCGGGACACTCAAACACAGATACGCAGTATTTT

J: TRBJ2-7
size: few
V: TRBV20-1
D: NA
CDR3: CSARAAYEQYF
DNA: TGCAGTGCTAGGGCTGCCTACGAGCAGTACTTC

J: TRBJ2-2
size: NA
V: TRBV7-9
D: TRBD2
CDR3: CASSFRLAEGTGELFF
DNA: TGTGCCAGCAGCTTCCGACTAGCGGAGGGTACCGGGGAGCTGTTTTTT

J: TRBJ2-3
size: NA
V: TRBV12-3/TRBV12-4
D: NA
CDR3: CASSLSVGVTDTQYF
DNA: TGTGCCAGCAGTTTAAGTGTGGGGGTCACAGATACGCAGTATTTT

J: TRBJ2-7
size: few
V: TRBV5-6
D: TRBD1
CDR3: CASSGGTGGIYEQYF
DNA: TGTGCCAGCAGCGGGGGGACAGGGGGGATATACGAGCAGTACTTC

J: TRBJ2-5
size: NA
V: TRBV20-1
D: NA
CDR3: CSATFSVAETQYF
DNA: TGCAGTGCTACCTTTAGCGTTGCAGAGACCCAGTACTTC

J: TRBJ2-6
size: NA
V: TRBV20-1
D: NA
CDR3: CSARTGRNSGANVLTF
DNA: TGCAGTGCTAGGACGGGGCGGAACTCTGGGGCCAACGTCCTGACTTTC

J: TRBJ2-2
size: few
V: TRBV5-1
D: NA
CDR3: CASRVGYRNTGELFF
DNA: TGCGCCAGCAGGGTGGGGTACCGGAACACCGGGGAGCTGTTTTTT

J: TRBJ2-5
size: few
V: TRBV20-1
D: TRBD1
CDR3: CSAKRTGTPETQYF
DNA: TGCAGTGCAAAAAGGACAGGGACTCCAGAGACCCAGTACTTC

J: TRBJ2-3
size: many
V: TRBV20-1
D: NA
CDR3: CSARDRRASTDTQYF
DNA: TGCAGTGCTAGAGATCGGAGGGCGAGCACAGATACGCAGTATTTT